What follows is one T cell receptor beta chain and its context. CDR3 length equals 14 residues. V was clipped by 4 bases and J by 8 bases, with 17 bases between them. Germline CDR1 MNHNS, CDR2 SASEGT. The data derive from a study of T cell changes during pregnancy in multiple sclerosis. Profiling relied on immunoSEQ multiplex PCR, and the TCRdb table lists in-frame clones only, not all of them. The repertoire holds 35,000 to 45,000 clones, around 90% seen once, with 0.78% in the top ten. This clonotype was sampled from a female donor in good health, enrolled as a control in a pregnancy study. The rearrangement joins TRBV6-1 to TRBJ1-1; D ambiguous. Here the sequenced sample was CD4+ T cells from peripheral blood mononuclear cells, taken after pregnancy. The CDR3 DNA follows: TGTGCCAGCAGTGCCCGACGACTGGGTGGAGAAGCTTTCTTT. This gives the protein CASSARRLGGEAFF.